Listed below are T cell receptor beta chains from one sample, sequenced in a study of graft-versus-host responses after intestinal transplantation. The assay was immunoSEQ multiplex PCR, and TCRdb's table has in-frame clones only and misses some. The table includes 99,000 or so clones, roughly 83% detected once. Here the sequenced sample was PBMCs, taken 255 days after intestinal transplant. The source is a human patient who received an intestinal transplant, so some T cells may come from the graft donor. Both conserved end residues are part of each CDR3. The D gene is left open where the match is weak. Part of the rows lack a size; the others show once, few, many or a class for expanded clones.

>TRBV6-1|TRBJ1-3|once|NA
CASSEVGDTSSGNTIYF
TGTGCCAGCAGTGAAGTTGGGGACACGAGCTCTGGAAACACCATATATTTT
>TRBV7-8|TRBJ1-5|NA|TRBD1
CASSLETGVHDQPQHF
TGTGCCAGCAGCTTGGAGACAGGGGTTCACGATCAGCCCCAGCATTTT
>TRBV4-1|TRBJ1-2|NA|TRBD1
CASSQATGGLYGYTF
TGCGCCAGCAGCCAAGCTACAGGGGGGTTGTATGGCTACACCTTC
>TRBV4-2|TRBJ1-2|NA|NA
CASSQDNTGTPDNYGYTF
TGTGCCAGCAGCCAAGACAATACCGGGACACCCGATAACTATGGCTACACCTTC
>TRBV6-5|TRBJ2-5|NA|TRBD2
CASRGGVDRALNF
TGTGCCAGCAGGGGGGGGGTCGACCGGGCCCTAAACTTC
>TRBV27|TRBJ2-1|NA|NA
CASSLQPSSYNEQFF
TGTGCCAGCAGTCTTCAGCCAAGCTCCTACAATGAGCAGTTCTTC
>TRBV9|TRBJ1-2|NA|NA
CASSQAEGFGYTF
TGTGCCAGCAGCCAAGCGGAAGGGTTTGGCTACACCTTC
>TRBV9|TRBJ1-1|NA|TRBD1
CASSARQGRDTEAFF
TGTGCCAGCAGCGCGCGACAGGGGAGGGACACTGAAGCTTTCTTT
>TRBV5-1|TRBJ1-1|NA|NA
CASSLDPLNTEAFF
TGCGCCAGCAGCTTGGACCCATTGAACACTGAAGCTTTCTTT
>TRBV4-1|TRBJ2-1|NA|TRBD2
CASSQQRGVYNEQFF
TGCGCCAGCAGCCAGCAGCGGGGGGTCTACAATGAGCAGTTCTTC
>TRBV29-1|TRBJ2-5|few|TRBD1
CSHQQGGETQYF
TGCAGCCATCAACAGGGGGGAGAGACCCAGTACTTC
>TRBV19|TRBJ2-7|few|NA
CASSIEGGSSYEQYF
TGTGCCAGTAGTATAGAGGGGGGCTCCTCCTACGAGCAGTACTTC
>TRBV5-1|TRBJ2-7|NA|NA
CASSLVGYEQYF
TGCGCCAGCAGCTTGGTAGGCTACGAGCAGTACTTC
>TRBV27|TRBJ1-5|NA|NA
CASSPIPHRKSNQPQHF
TGTGCCAGCAGCCCCATCCCTCATAGAAAGAGCAATCAGCCCCAGCATTTT
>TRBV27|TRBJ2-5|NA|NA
CASSLNYEETQYF
TGTGCCAGCAGTTTGAACTACGAAGAGACCCAGTACTTC
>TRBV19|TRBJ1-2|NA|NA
CASSILQGEYYGYTF
TGTGCCAGTAGTATACTCCAGGGAGAATACTATGGCTACACCTTC
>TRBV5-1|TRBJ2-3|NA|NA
CASSLRPDTQYF
TGCGCCAGCAGCCTCCGACCAGATACGCAGTATTTT
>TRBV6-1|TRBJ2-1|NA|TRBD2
CASSVATSGYNEQFF
TGTGCCAGCAGTGTGGCGACTAGCGGCTACAATGAGCAGTTCTTC
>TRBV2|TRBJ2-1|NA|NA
CASSYLANEQFF
TGTGCCAGCAGTTACCTAGCTAATGAGCAGTTCTTC
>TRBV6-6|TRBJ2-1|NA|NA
CASQPAGVNEQFF
TGTGCCAGCCAGCCCGCCGGGGTCAATGAGCAGTTCTTC
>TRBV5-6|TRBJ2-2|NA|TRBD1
CASSLPGQGIYGELFF
TGTGCCAGCAGCTTGCCAGGACAGGGAATCTACGGGGAGCTGTTTTTT
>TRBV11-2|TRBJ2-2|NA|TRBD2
CASLGRETGTGELFF
TGTGCCAGCTTGGGGCGGGAGACCGGTACCGGGGAGCTGTTTTTT
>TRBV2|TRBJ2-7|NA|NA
CASSDQDYYEQYF
TGTGCCAGCAGTGACCAGGATTACTACGAGCAGTACTTC
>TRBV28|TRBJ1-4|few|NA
CASHPGGNEKLFF
TGTGCCAGCCACCCAGGAGGCAATGAAAAACTGTTTTTT
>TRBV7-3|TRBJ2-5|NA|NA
CASSLQVGIGETQYF
TGTGCCAGCAGCTTACAGGTCGGGATTGGAGAGACCCAGTACTTC
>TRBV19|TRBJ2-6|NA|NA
CASSRTGVGANVLTF
TGTGCCAGTAGCAGGACGGGGGTTGGGGCCAACGTCCTGACTTTC
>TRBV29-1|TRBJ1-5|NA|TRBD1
CSVQRGQGQPQHF
TGCAGCGTTCAAAGGGGGCAAGGTCAGCCCCAGCATTTT
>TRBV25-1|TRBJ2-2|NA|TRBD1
CASQGARGFPGELFF
TGTGCCAGTCAGGGGGCGCGGGGTTTCCCCGGTGAGCTGTTTTTT
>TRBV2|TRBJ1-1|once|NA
CASSGQIQGGAFF
TGTGCCAGCAGTGGTCAAATCCAAGGCGGGGCTTTCTTT
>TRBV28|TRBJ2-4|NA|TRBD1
CASSPTPTGYGLAKNIQYF
TGTGCCAGCAGTCCCACCCCGACAGGGTATGGGCTAGCCAAAAACATTCAGTACTTC
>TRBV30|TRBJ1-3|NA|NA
CAWGISSGNTIYF
TGTGCCTGGGGGATTTCTTCTGGAAACACCATATATTTT
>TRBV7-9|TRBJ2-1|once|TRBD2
CASSSPSRLAEPYNEQFF
TGTGCCAGCAGCTCCCCCTCCAGACTAGCGGAACCCTACAATGAGCAGTTCTTC
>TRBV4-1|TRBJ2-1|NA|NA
CASSPGLRPSYNEQFF
TGCGCCAGCAGCCCCGGACTGAGACCGTCCTACAATGAGCAGTTCTTC
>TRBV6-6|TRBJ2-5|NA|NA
CASSPFFETQYF
TGTGCCAGCAGCCCATTCTTCGAGACCCAGTACTTC
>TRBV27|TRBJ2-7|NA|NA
CASSFGPLVRQYF
TGTGCCAGCAGTTTCGGCCCACTAGTCCGGCAGTACTTC
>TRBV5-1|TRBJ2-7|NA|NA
CASSLLVSYEQYF
TGCGCCAGCAGCTTGCTAGTTTCCTACGAGCAGTACTTC
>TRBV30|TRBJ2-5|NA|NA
CAWSDDGGETQYF
TGTGCCTGGAGTGACGACGGAGGAGAGACCCAGTACTTC
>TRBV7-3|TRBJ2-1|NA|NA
CASSLTASLSSYNEQFF
TGTGCCAGCAGCTTAACGGCTAGCCTGAGCTCCTACAATGAGCAGTTCTTC
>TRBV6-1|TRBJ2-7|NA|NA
CASSGGLGKDSPSYEQYF
TGTGCCAGCAGTGGTGGTCTCGGGAAAGACAGTCCCTCCTACGAGCAGTACTTC
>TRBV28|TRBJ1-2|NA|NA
CASTSGENYGYTF
TGTGCCAGCACCTCAGGAGAGAACTATGGCTACACCTTC
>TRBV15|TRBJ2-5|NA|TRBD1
CATKGQGRLGYQETQYF
TGTGCCACCAAGGGACAGGGAAGGTTGGGTTACCAAGAGACCCAGTACTTC
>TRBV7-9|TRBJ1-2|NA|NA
CASSFLLDGYTF
TGTGCCAGCAGCTTTTTATTGGATGGCTACACCTTC
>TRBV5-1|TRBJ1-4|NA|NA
CASSLEGGPGNEKLFF
TGCGCCAGCAGCTTGGAGGGAGGGCCCGGGAATGAAAAACTGTTTTTT
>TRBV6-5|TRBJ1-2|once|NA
CASRAPGYGYTF
TGTGCCAGCAGAGCCCCGGGATATGGCTACACCTTC
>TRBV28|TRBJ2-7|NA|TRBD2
CASRAGGKSYEQYF
TGTGCCAGCAGGGCGGGAGGGAAATCCTACGAGCAGTACTTC
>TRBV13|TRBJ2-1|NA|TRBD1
CASSSDRMGDEQFF
TGTGCCAGCAGCTCGGACAGGATGGGGGATGAGCAGTTCTTC
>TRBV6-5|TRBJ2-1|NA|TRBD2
CASSYAGLADYNEQFF
TGTGCCAGCAGTTACGCTGGACTAGCGGACTACAATGAGCAGTTCTTC
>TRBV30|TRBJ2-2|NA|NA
CAWRTSPTGELFF
TGTGCCTGGAGGACTAGTCCTACCGGGGAGCTGTTTTTT
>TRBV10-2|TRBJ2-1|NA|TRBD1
CASSNQGARDEQFF
TGCGCCAGCAGTAACCAGGGGGCACGGGATGAGCAGTTCTTC
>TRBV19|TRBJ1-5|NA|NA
CASSKGGPSNQPQHF
TGTGCCAGTAGTAAGGGCGGACCTAGCAATCAGCCCCAGCATTTT
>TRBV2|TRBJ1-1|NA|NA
CASRVMTEAFF
TGTGCCAGCAGGGTAATGACTGAAGCTTTCTTT
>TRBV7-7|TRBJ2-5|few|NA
CASSLGRTVTPETQYF
TGTGCTAGCAGCTTAGGACGCACAGTAACTCCAGAGACCCAGTACTTC
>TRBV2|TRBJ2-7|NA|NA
CASVAGSYEQYF
TGTGCCAGCGTGGCGGGCTCCTACGAGCAGTACTTC
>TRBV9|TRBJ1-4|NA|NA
CASSVGPSSNEKLFF
TGTGCCAGCAGCGTAGGTCCGTCCTCGAATGAAAAACTGTTTTTT
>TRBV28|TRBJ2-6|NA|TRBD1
CASSPRQGAGANVLTF
TGTGCCAGCAGCCCGCGACAGGGGGCCGGGGCCAACGTCCTGACTTTC
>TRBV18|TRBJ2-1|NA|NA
CASSPSDNDEQFF
TGTGCCAGCTCACCTTCTGATAACGATGAGCAGTTCTTC
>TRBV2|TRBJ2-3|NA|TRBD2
CASSPSGAHTDTQYF
TGTGCCAGCAGTCCTAGCGGGGCCCACACAGATACGCAGTATTTT